This passage covers 27 T cell receptor beta chains from one sample sequenced in a study of shared clonotypes between healthy human individuals. CD45RO-negative CD8 cells positively selected for CCR7 made up the naive population, which excluded terminally differentiated effector memory CD45RA+ cells. Produced via immunoSEQ multiplex PCR; TCRdb's table is partial and in-frame only. This sample has roughly 2,000,000 clones, with roughly 95% found just once. The sample taken for sequencing was naive CD8+ T cells sorted from blood. Every receptor here comes from a young man in good health.

The chain uses TRBV6-5 and TRBJ1-1; D is ambiguous. Germline values: CDR1 MNHEY, CDR2 SVGAGI. The V gene lost 0 bases and the J gene lost 7 bases, with 12 bases spanning the gap. This CDR3 has 14 residues. This CDR3 reads CASSYSIASVEAFF. DNA of the CDR3: TGTGCCAGCAGTTACTCGATAGCCAGTGTTGAAGCTTTCTTT.

The rearrangement uses TRBV28 and TRBJ2-7; D gene ambiguous. There are 12 residues in the CDR3. The germline V and J ends were trimmed by 1 base and 7 bases, with 8 bases remaining between them. CDR1 MDHEN and CDR2 SYDVKM come from the germline V gene. The CDR3 DNA reads TGTGCCAGCAGTTTATTGATGAGGGAGCAGTACTTC. Protein: CASSLLMREQYF. The variable domain in full, completed from reference TRBV28 and TRBJ2-7, reads DVKVTQSSRYLVKRTGEKVFLECVQDMDHENMFWYRQDPGLGLRLIYFSYDVKMKEKGDIPEGYSVSREKKERFSLILESASTNQTSMYLCASSLLMREQYFGPGTRLTVT.

CDR3 DNA: TGTGCCAGCAGCCAAGGTGTCGATGAGCAGTTCTTC. This gives the protein CASSQGVDEQFF. The chain links TRBV4-2 to TRBJ2-1; D gene ambiguous. Trimming removed 1 base at V and 8 bases at J, with 6 bases between. CDR1 LGHNA and CDR2 YNFKEQ come from the germline V gene. The CDR3 totals 12 residues.

CDR3 protein: CASTTFSVSVRSGNTIYF. DNA of the CDR3: TGTGCCAGCACCACCTTTAGTGTAAGCGTTCGATCTGGAAACACCATATATTTT. V usage is TRBV28 and J usage is TRBJ1-3; D not certain. In germline, CDR1 is MDHEN, CDR2 SYDVKM. The CDR3 length is 18 residues. V lost 7 bases, J lost 1 base, and 23 bases lay in between.

The chain recombines TRBV7-8 with TRBJ2-7; D uncertain. Germline CDR1 and CDR2: SGHVS and FQNEAQ. V lost 1 base, J lost 4 bases, and 11 bases lay in between. CDR3 length equals 14 residues. As DNA, the CDR3 is TGTGCCAGCAGCTTAGGAGCTCCGTCTTACGAGCAGTACTTC. Translation gives CASSLGAPSYEQYF.

The V gene is TRBV7-6, the J gene TRBJ2-2; weak D call: TRBD2 (5 bases). Trimming removed 7 bases from V and 2 bases from J, with 14 bases in between. Germline V CDR1 and CDR2: SGHVS, FNYEAQ. The CDR3 extends over 15 amino acids. This CDR3 is CASTRGSPNTGELFF. DNA of the CDR3: TGTGCCAGCACCCGGGGTTCTCCTAACACCGGGGAGCTGTTTTTT.

The chain couples TRBV9 to TRBJ2-7; 11 nucleotides match TRBD2. The CDR3 has 15 amino acids. Trimming took 0 bases from V and 5 from J; bases not matched to a gene: 4. CDR1 and CDR2 from the germline V gene are SGDLS and YYNGEE. The CDR3, as DNA: TGTGCCAGCAGCGTAGGACTAGCGGGGATTGACGAGCAGTACTTC. Its protein is CASSVGLAGIDEQYF.

The sample holds one count of this clone. Other nucleotide sequences in the sample specify the same CDR3. The gene calls are TRBV7-9 and TRBJ2-5; D possibly corresponds to TRBD2 (5 bases). The V end was cut by 1 base, the J end by 2 bases, with 11 bases between. The CDR3 extends over 15 amino acids. Germline V gene sequence: CDR1 SEHNR, CDR2 FQNEAQ (reference sequence). CDR3 in amino acids: CASSLVGLAQETQYF. Here the CDR3 DNA reads TGTGCCAGCAGCTTAGTAGGACTGGCACAAGAGACCCAGTACTTC.

V usage is TRBV5-4 and J usage is TRBJ2-7; 7 bases match TRBD2. Germline CDR1 and CDR2: SGHNT and YYREEE (reference sequence). Unmatched junction bases numbered 7, after V lost 2 bases and J lost 2 bases. The CDR3 runs to 15 residues. CDR3 in DNA: TGTGCCAGCAGCTTTCTCGGGGGGTCCCCCTACGAGCAGTACTTC. Protein product: CASSFLGGSPYEQYF.

The chain combines TRBV5-6 with TRBJ1-2; tentatively, D is TRBD1 (5 bases). CDR1 is SGHDT and CDR2 is YYEEEE in the germline V gene. This CDR3 region has 16 residues. V was shortened by 4 bases and J by 0 bases, with 16 bases between the two germline ends. Written as DNA, the CDR3 is TGTGCCAGCAGCCCAGCCTCGGGGGGAACTAACTATGGCTACACCTTC. The encoded protein is CASSPASGGTNYGYTF.

This chain links TRBV5-6 with TRBJ2-1; 8 nucleotides align to TRBD2. Trimming at V came to 2 bases and at J to 5 bases, leaving 9 bases not matched to a gene. Per germline, CDR1 SGHDT and CDR2 YYEEEE. The CDR3 runs to 16 residues. The chain's CDR3 is CASSFWTSLRDNEQFF. As DNA, the CDR3 is TGTGCCAGCAGCTTCTGGACTAGCTTGAGGGACAATGAGCAGTTCTTC.

J is TRBJ2-1 and V is TRBV6-5, with 11 bases that match TRBD1. Trimming at V came to 7 bases and at J to 6 bases, leaving 5 bases not matched to a gene. In germline, CDR1 is MNHEY, CDR2 SVGAGI. The CDR3 length is 14 residues. CDR3: CASTGQGAFNEQFF. CDR3 DNA: TGTGCCAGCACCGGACAGGGGGCTTTCAATGAGCAGTTCTTC.

As regards this clone: This specimen includes other DNA sequences encoding the same CDR3. The chain links TRBV6-5 to TRBJ2-1, with 7 bases fitting TRBD1. The V segment lost 0 bases and the J segment 4 bases; nucleotides outside the gene matches: 6. This CDR3 spans 16 amino acids. Per the germline V gene, CDR1 is MNHEY and CDR2 is SVGAGI. The CDR3 reads CASSYSTGQVYNEQFF. CDR3 in DNA: TGTGCCAGCAGTTACTCGACCGGACAGGTTTACAATGAGCAGTTCTTC.

The rearrangement uses TRBV7-6 and TRBJ2-1, with 12 bases that match TRBD2. V lost 1 base to trimming and J lost 7 bases; unmatched junction nucleotides: 14. This CDR3 has 19 residues. Germline CDR1 SGHVS, CDR2 FNYEAQ. The CDR3 loop reads CASSLVGASGGATGNEQFF. The CDR3 nucleotides read TGTGCCAGCAGCTTAGTTGGCGCTAGCGGGGGGGCGACGGGTAATGAGCAGTTCTTC.

The chain combines TRBV5-6 with TRBJ1-1; 7 nucleotides agree with TRBD1. This CDR3 is 15 amino acids long. Per germline, CDR1 SGHDT and CDR2 YYEEEE. J lost 1 base, V lost 4 bases, and 7 bases had no gene match. The CDR3: CASSPRQGANTEAFF. DNA for the CDR3: TGTGCCAGCAGCCCTCGACAGGGTGCGAACACTGAAGCTTTCTTT.

The gene calls are TRBV28 and TRBJ1-1; D is undetermined. The CDR3 spans 13 residues. Trimming took off 6 bases at V and 0 bases at J, with 8 bases between the two ends. Looked up from germline, CDR1 is MDHEN and CDR2 is SYDVKM. CDR3 loop: CASSSGLNTEAFF. CDR3 nucleotides: TGTGCCAGCAGCTCCGGGCTGAACACTGAAGCTTTCTTT.

For this clone: The sample contains more than one DNA sequence encoding this CDR3. The V and J genes are TRBV27 and TRBJ1-5, with 10 bases matching TRBD1. CDR1 and CDR2 (germline): MNHEY, SMNVEV (reference sequence). V trimming: 6 bases; J trimming: 3 bases; junction bases outside the gene matches: 2. This CDR3 comprises 14 residues. CDR3 amino acids: CASRTGGTNQPQHF. As DNA, the CDR3 is TGTGCCAGCAGGACAGGGGGCACCAATCAGCCCCAGCATTTT.

The genes are TRBV5-6 and TRBJ2-1; 11 nucleotides match TRBD2. V was clipped by 7 bases and J by 6 bases; unmatched bases: 0. The CDR3 extends over 12 amino acids. Germline CDR1 and CDR2: SGHDT and YYEEEE. The CDR3: CASGTSGNEQFF. The CDR3 DNA reads TGTGCCAGCGGGACTAGCGGCAATGAGCAGTTCTTC.

The gene calls are TRBV19 and TRBJ1-1, with D perhaps TRBD1 (6 bases). Trimming stripped 3 bases from V and 7 bases from J, with 15 bases between. Germline loops: CDR1 LNHDA, CDR2 SQIVND (reference sequence). This CDR3 has 14 residues. The CDR3 spells CASSITSQGIEAFF. CDR3 DNA: TGTGCCAGTAGTATTACTTCCCAGGGGATTGAAGCTTTCTTT. Filled out from reference TRBV19 and TRBJ1-1, the complete variable domain reads DGGITQSPKYLFRKEGQNVTLSCEQNLNHDAMYWYRQDPGQGLRLIYYSQIVNDFQKGDIAEGYSVSREKKESFPLTVTSAQKNPTAFYLCASSITSQGIEAFFGQGTRLTVV.

The sample holds a few counts of this clone. The V call is TRBV30, the J call TRBJ1-2, with D perhaps matching TRBD1 (5 bases). Germline CDR1 GTSNPN, CDR2 SVGIG (reference sequence). V lost 2 bases and J 4 bases, leaving 20 bases between the germline ends. CDR3 length: 16 residues. The CDR3 DNA is TGTGCCTGGAGTCTCCCGTATGGGGCGGTAATCTATGGCTACACCTTC. Encoded protein: CAWSLPYGAVIYGYTF.

The chain joins TRBV18 to TRBJ1-3; 7 bases fit TRBD1. Germline V gene lookup returns CDR1 KGHSH and CDR2 LQKENI. The CDR3 length is 18 residues. The ends lost 1 base at V and 0 bases at J; junction bases unmatched: 9. The DNA for the CDR3 is TGTGCCAGCTCACCACTTCCAGGGACAGCCAGCTCTGGAAACACCATATATTTT. It translates to CASSPLPGTASSGNTIYF.

This clone was observed a handful of times. The V gene is TRBV10-1, the J gene TRBJ2-1; TRBD1 matches 9 bases. The V gene end was trimmed by 0 bases and the J gene end by 5 bases; junction bases not matched to a gene: 5. The CDR3 contains 16 residues. CDR1 is WNHNN and CDR2 is SYGVQD in the germline V gene (reference sequence). CDR3 nucleotide sequence: TGCGCCAGCAGTGAGTCTTCCTGGACAGGGGACAATGAGCAGTTCTTC. Its protein is CASSESSWTGDNEQFF.

The chain carries TRBV6-5 and TRBJ2-7; D gene ambiguous. Germline V gene lookup returns CDR1 MNHEY and CDR2 SVGAGI. The V and J ends lost 2 bases and 6 bases respectively, with 11 bases between them. The CDR3 has 13 amino acids. CDR3 DNA sequence: TGTGCCAGCAGTTACCGCCAACCCGGCGAGCAGTACTTC. Its protein product is CASSYRQPGEQYF.

This chain's CDR3 is CASSPGLAGVFGEQYF. The CDR3 nucleotides read TGTGCCAGCAGCCCCGGACTAGCGGGAGTATTCGGCGAGCAGTACTTC. The V call is TRBV7-8, the J call TRBJ2-7; 13 positions agree with TRBD2. Germline V gene lookup returns CDR1 SGHVS and CDR2 FQNEAQ. The CDR3 loop spans 16 amino acids. The junction had 10 bases not matched to a gene; V was cut back by 5 bases and J by 6 bases.

Worth noting for this clone: This same CDR3 is encoded by further DNA sequences in the sample. The chain couples TRBV7-9 to TRBJ1-4, with no clear D. Germline V gene sequence: CDR1 SEHNR, CDR2 FQNEAQ (reference sequence). This CDR3 spans 11 amino acids. V gave up 2 bases and J gave up 8 bases, with 3 bases separating them. The CDR3 DNA sequence: TGTGCCAGCAGCTTACTCGAAAAACTGTTTTTT. Residues: CASSLLEKLFF.

The chain recombines TRBV7-9 with TRBJ1-2; 9 nucleotides agree with TRBD1. The CDR3 totals 14 residues. Trimming cost V 3 bases and J 7 bases; bases outside gene matches: 6. CDR1 and CDR2 (germline): SEHNR, FQNEAQ (reference sequence). The CDR3 DNA sequence: TGTGCCAGCAGCTTCACAGGGGGCCGTCTTGGCTACACCTTC. It encodes CASSFTGGRLGYTF. The whole variable domain, remainder taken from reference TRBV7-9 and TRBJ1-2, is DTGVSQNPRHKITKRGQNVTFRCDPISEHNRLYWYRQTLGQGPEFLTYFQNEAQLEKSRLLSDRFSAERPKGSFSTLEIQRTEQGDSAMYLCASSFTGGRLGYTFGSGTRLTVV.

This chain links TRBV28 with TRBJ2-3; TRBD2 matches at 16 bases. Germline CDR1 and CDR2: MDHEN and SYDVKM. The J segment lost 2 bases and the V segment lost 3 bases, leaving 8 bases of the junction unmatched. The CDR3 runs 19 residues. DNA of the CDR3: TGTGCCAGCAGTTTTCCGGGACTAGCGGGGGGGCCTGCCACAGATACGCAGTATTTT. Encoded protein: CASSFPGLAGGPATDTQYF. Filled out from reference TRBV28 and TRBJ2-3, the complete variable domain reads DVKVTQSSRYLVKRTGEKVFLECVQDMDHENMFWYRQDPGLGLRLIYFSYDVKMKEKGDIPEGYSVSREKKERFSLILESASTNQTSMYLCASSFPGLAGGPATDTQYFGPGTRLTVL.